These 11 T cell receptor beta chains came from one sample sequenced in a study of blood T cell repertoires in COVID-19. The assay was immunoSEQ multiplex PCR, and TCRdb's table has in-frame clones only and misses some. Counted here are approximately 150,000 clones, more than 75% occurring once; the ten biggest clones make up approximately 2.1%. Sequenced: peripheral blood. The receptors stem from a man aged 45-65 years who had recovered from COVID-19.

This clone was detected only a few times. V is TRBV4-3 and J is TRBJ1-1; 8 bases line up with TRBD1. The CDR3 extends over 17 amino acids. CDR1 LGHNA and CDR2 YSLEER come from the germline V gene. Trimming removed 0 bases from V and 2 bases from J; junction bases left unmatched: 8. The chain's CDR3 is CASSQDKQGAYNTEAFF. CDR3 in DNA: TGCGCCAGCAGCCAAGATAAGCAGGGGGCATACAACACTGAAGCTTTCTTT.

The chain links TRBV24-1 to TRBJ2-2, with 7 nucleotides matching TRBD1. The CDR3 has 15 residues. V shed 4 bases, J shed 2 bases, and the junction held 3 bases outside the gene matches. From germline, CDR1 is KGHDR and CDR2 SFDVKD. The CDR3 DNA reads TGTGCCACCAGTGAAACAGGGGCTAACACCGGGGAGCTGTTTTTT. Translated, it gives CATSETGANTGELFF.

The chain carries TRBV28 and TRBJ2-7; TRBD1 matches 11 bases. Germline CDR1 MDHEN, CDR2 SYDVKM. With 8 bases clipped from V and 4 bases from J, the junction kept 13 bases outside the gene matches. This CDR3 has 16 residues. The CDR3 DNA reads as TGTGCCAGCGGAGGACAGGGGGCGCCTTTCCTTTACGAGCAGTACTTC. It encodes CASGGQGAPFLYEQYF.

This clone was recorded a few times. The V and J genes are TRBV7-2 and TRBJ2-3; tentatively, D is TRBD1 (5 bases). Germline assignment: CDR1 SGHTA and CDR2 FQGNSA. V shed 3 bases and J shed 6 bases, with 13 bases lying between them. This CDR3 is built from 14 residues. This CDR3 reads CASSFGQTHDTQYF. In nucleotides, the CDR3 is TGTGCCAGCAGCTTTGGACAAACACACGATACGCAGTATTTT.

The genes are TRBV30 and TRBJ1-6; TRBD1 is a possible D gene (5 bases). This CDR3 spans 15 amino acids. CDR1 and CDR2 from the germline V gene are GTSNPN and SVGIG (reference sequence). Trimming pared 3 bases from V and 7 bases from J, leaving 16 bases between. CDR3 sequence reads: CAWSSGGGHNSPLHF. CDR3 bases: TGTGCCTGGAGCTCCGGGGGAGGGCACAATTCACCCCTCCACTTT.

The chain carries TRBV5-4 and TRBJ2-5; TRBD2 agrees at 7 bases. Germline-derived CDR1 and CDR2 are SGHNT and YYREEE (reference sequence). The CDR3 length is 14 residues. The J segment lost 5 bases and the V segment lost 8 bases, leaving 12 bases of the junction unmatched. The CDR3 DNA reads TGTGCCAGTTCTCCTGGCGGGAGAGCGGAGACCCAGTACTTC. Residues: CASSPGGRAETQYF.

This clone occurred a few times. The chain joins TRBV6-2 or TRBV6-3 to TRBJ2-1, with D maybe TRBD1 (6 bases). V lost 4 bases and J 4 bases, leaving 20 bases between the germline ends. Germline values: CDR1 MNHEY, CDR2 SVGEGT. There are 17 residues in the CDR3. The CDR3 nucleotides are TGTGCCAGCAGTTCCCTCCTTTCTGGGACAAAGTACAATGAGCAGTTCTTC. Translating gives CASSSLLSGTKYNEQFF.

In the case of this clone: The germline gene is not matched at one end of the junction; a read error may be the cause. The CDR3 sequence: CASSRPEGGAHF. CDR3 bases: TGTGCCAGCAGCCGCCCAGAAGGGGGGGCGCATTTT. V gene TRBV3-1 (or the pseudogene TRBV3-2) combines with J gene TRBJ2-3, with D maybe TRBD2 (7 bases). CDR1 and CDR2 (germline): LGHDT, YNNKEL (reference sequence). The CDR3 spans 12 residues.

The chain joins TRBV28 to TRBJ1-2, with TRBD1 identical over 9 bases. The V gene's germline CDR1 is MDHEN and CDR2 SYDVKM. This CDR3 contains 13 residues. This CDR3 reads CTKGQGGSRGYTF. CDR3 coding DNA: TGTACAAAGGGACAGGGAGGATCGAGAGGCTACACCTTC.

The rearrangement uses TRBV7-6 and TRBJ1-1; D is undetermined. The CDR3 consists of 11 residues. V was clipped by 2 bases and J by 7 bases, with 5 bases between them. The germline V gene has CDR1 SGHVS and CDR2 FNYEAQ. CDR3 in amino acids: CASSLKHEAFF. The CDR3 DNA sequence: TGTGCCAGCAGCTTAAAGCATGAAGCTTTCTTT.

This rearrangement joins TRBV9 to TRBJ1-1, with D perhaps matching TRBD1 (6 bases). With 0 bases removed from V and 6 bases from J, the gap between germline ends came to 15 bases. The CDR3 is made up of 15 amino acids. Per the germline V gene, CDR1 is SGDLS and CDR2 is YYNGEE. CDR3 coding DNA: TGTGCCAGCAGCGTAGTAGGGCAGGGGTTAGCTGAAGCTTTCTTT. Protein sequence: CASSVVGQGLAEAFF.